The text below deals with one T cell receptor (beta chain). Trimming took 5 bases from V and 10 from J; bases not matched to a gene: 8. Per germline, CDR1 SGHAT and CDR2 FQDESV (reference sequence). The CDR3 is made up of 13 amino acids. The data belong to a study of blood T cell dynamics during melanoma immunotherapy. Time point described: week 3, after first cycle of checkpoint inhibitor. Profiling relied on immunoSEQ multiplex PCR, and the TCRdb table lists in-frame clones only, not all of them. The sample gives thousands of clones, around 90% of which show up once; 6.3% is in the top ten. The starting material was blood, obtained from a patient treated with checkpoint blockade. The TCR comes from a human donor with melanoma. V usage is TRBV11-1 and J usage is TRBJ1-1, with 9 bases identical to TRBD1. CDR3 coding DNA: TGTGCCAGCAGCCTTACAGGGGGCCTCGCAGCTTTCTTT. Translating it yields CASSLTGGLAAFF.